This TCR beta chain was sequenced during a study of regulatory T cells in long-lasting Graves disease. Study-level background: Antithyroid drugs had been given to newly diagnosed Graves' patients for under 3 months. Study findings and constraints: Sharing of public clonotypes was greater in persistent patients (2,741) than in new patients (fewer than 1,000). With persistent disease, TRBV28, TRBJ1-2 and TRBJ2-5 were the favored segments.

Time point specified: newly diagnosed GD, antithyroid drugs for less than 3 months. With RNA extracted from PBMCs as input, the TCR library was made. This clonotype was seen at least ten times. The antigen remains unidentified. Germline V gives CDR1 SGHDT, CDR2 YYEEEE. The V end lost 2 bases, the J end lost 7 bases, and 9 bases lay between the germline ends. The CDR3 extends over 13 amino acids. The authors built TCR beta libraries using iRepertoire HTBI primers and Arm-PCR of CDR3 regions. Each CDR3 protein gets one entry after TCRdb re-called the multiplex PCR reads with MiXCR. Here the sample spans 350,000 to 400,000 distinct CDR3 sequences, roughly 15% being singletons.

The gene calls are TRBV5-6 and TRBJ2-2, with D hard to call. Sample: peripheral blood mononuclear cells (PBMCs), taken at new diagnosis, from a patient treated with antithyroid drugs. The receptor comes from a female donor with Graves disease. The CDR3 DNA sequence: TGTGCCAGCAGCTTTTTGAGCTTCGGGGAGCTGTTTTTT. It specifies CASSFLSFGELFF. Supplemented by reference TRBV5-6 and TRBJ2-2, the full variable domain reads DAGVTQSPTHLIKTRGQQVTLRCSPKSGHDTVSWYQQALGQGPQFIFQYYEEEERQRGNFPDRFSGHQFPNYSSELNVNALLLGDSALYLCASSFLSFGELFFGEGSRLTVL.